One sample yielded the 10 T cell receptor beta chains listed below, sequenced in a study of cytomegalovirus exposure and HLA in healthy donors. PCR primers comprised 60 Vbeta and 13 Jbeta primers. Produced via immunoSEQ multiplex PCR; TCRdb's table is partial and in-frame only. The repertoire holds just under 45,000 clones, with roughly 51% as singletons. The sequencing sample was made of PBMCs. These receptors were obtained from a man in his sixties in good health and CMV-seronegative.

This CDR3 is CASSPDYSYEQYF. In nucleotides, the CDR3 is TGTGCCAGCAGCCCGGACTACTCCTACGAGCAGTACTTC. The chain couples TRBV5-6 to TRBJ2-7; tentative D call: TRBD2 (6 bases). The CDR3 runs to 13 residues. Trimming removed 4 bases from V and 0 bases from J, with 8 bases in between. Germline values: CDR1 SGHDT, CDR2 YYEEEE.

This sequence joins TRBV4-2 and TRBJ2-1; 13 positions match TRBD2. The CDR3 totals 18 residues. Germline CDR1 reads LGHNA; CDR2 reads YNFKEQ. The V and J ends lost 4 bases and 5 bases, in that order; junction bases with no gene match: 11. DNA of the CDR3: TGTGCCAGCAGCCCGGGACTAGCGGGGTCACTAGCTAACAATGAGCAGTTCTTC. As protein: CASSPGLAGSLANNEQFF.

This clone was seen only once. The chain recombines TRBV15 with TRBJ2-2, with no clear D. Germline V gene sequence: CDR1 LNHNV, CDR2 YYDKDF (reference sequence). V shed 3 bases and J shed 6 bases, with 5 bases lying between them. The CDR3 consists of 12 residues. CDR3 residues: CATSRPAGELFF. CDR3 in DNA: TGTGCCACCAGCAGGCCGGCCGGGGAGCTGTTTTTT.

This clone came up a few times. This sequence joins TRBV19 and TRBJ2-1; a weak D match, TRBD2 (5 bases). Germline V gives CDR1 LNHDA, CDR2 SQIVND (reference sequence). The V and J ends lost 1 base and 7 bases respectively, with 8 bases between them. The CDR3 covers 13 residues. The CDR3 coding sequence is TGTGCCAGTAGTATAGGACTACCTAATGAGCAGTTCTTC. This translates into CASSIGLPNEQFF.

This clone was seen a few times. CDR3 loop: CASSTTGGNNEQFF. DNA of the CDR3: TGCGCCAGCAGCACGACGGGAGGGAACAATGAGCAGTTCTTC. The chain is built from TRBV5-1 and TRBJ2-1; the match to TRBD2 covers 8 bases. Germline lookup yields CDR1 SGHRS and CDR2 YFSETQ. The CDR3 is 14 residues long. Trimming removed 4 bases from V and 5 bases from J; junction bases left unmatched: 5.

This clone was seen more than once but under ten times. This sequence joins TRBV12-5 and TRBJ2-5; D ambiguous. The ends were cut back, 3 bases at V and 3 bases at J, with 8 bases in the middle. The CDR3 totals 13 residues. Germline CDR1 is LGHNT and CDR2 is FRNRAP. Here the CDR3 reads CASGFETEETQYF. The CDR3, as DNA: TGTGCTAGTGGTTTTGAGACTGAAGAGACCCAGTACTTC.

The CDR3 DNA sequence: TGTGCCACCAGCAACGGTTTCGGGCCCCAGCATTTT. Translated: CATSNGFGPQHF. The V and J genes are TRBV15 and TRBJ1-5; the D is unclear. The ends were cut back, 4 bases at V and 9 bases at J, with 10 bases in the middle. Germline V CDR1 and CDR2: LNHNV, YYDKDF (reference sequence). The CDR3 has 12 residues.

V gene TRBV10-3 combines with J gene TRBJ2-7; D is possibly TRBD1 (6 bases). Deletions cut 2 bases from V and 3 bases from J, with 11 bases between. The CDR3 extends over 14 amino acids. The germline V gene has CDR1 ENHRY and CDR2 SYGVKD. The DNA for the CDR3 is TGTGCCATCAGTGAGGGGGGCATATACTACGAGCAGTACTTC. This gives the protein CAISEGGIYYEQYF.

The rearrangement links TRBV5-1 to TRBJ2-5; no reliable D call. This CDR3 is built from 13 residues. Germline lookup yields CDR1 SGHRS and CDR2 YFSETQ. Trimming pared 0 bases from V and 3 bases from J, leaving 6 bases between. CDR3 protein: CASSLGVEETQYF. For the CDR3, the DNA is TGCGCCAGCAGCTTGGGAGTGGAAGAGACCCAGTACTTC.

V is TRBV5-1 and J is TRBJ2-1; D is unresolved. V was clipped by 0 bases and J by 4 bases, with 8 bases between them. CDR1 is SGHRS and CDR2 is YFSETQ in the germline V gene. CDR3 length: 14 amino acids. The CDR3 sequence is CASSLDATYNEQFF. CDR3 nucleotides: TGCGCCAGCAGCTTGGATGCAACTTACAATGAGCAGTTCTTC. Variable domain in full (rest from reference TRBV5-1 and TRBJ2-1): KAGVTQTPRYLIKTRGQQVTLSCSPISGHRSVSWYQQTPGQGLQFLFEYFSETQRNKGNFPGRFSGRQFSNSRSEMNVSTLELGDSALYLCASSLDATYNEQFFGPGTRLTVL.